This T cell receptor beta chain originates from a study of identical twins (dated by TCRdb to 2015 to 2016). With respect to the entire study: TCR alpha and beta repertoires from monozygotic twins, unrelated adults of various ages and cord blood were deep-sequenced to test whether fetal clonotypes persist. To rule out contamination, the twin experiments were replicated at different times with different library preparation protocols.

What the study reported, not specific to this receptor: Compared with coincidental sharing between unrelated individuals, out-of-frame TCR alpha sequences shared between twins had an excess of sequences with low generation probability. Abundant cord blood beta clonotypes carried fewer insertions; young adult naive repertoires showed a weaker similar trend, while memory repertoires showed none. Recombination models systematically underestimated out-of-frame TCR alpha sharing in monozygotic twins but agreed with sharing between unrelated individuals. Invariant T cells such as MAIT and iNKT could partly confound zero-insertion analyses, although diverse VJ usage argued against such confounding for most clonotypes. The excess sharing between twins in beta out-of-frame sequences was weaker because fewer shared sequences reduced the signal-to-noise ratio. Because the same donors could not be followed over many years, the conclusions relied on cross-sectional statistical analysis.

A word on this clonotype: This clone's antigen is unknown. One base away there is no much larger clone; base qualities are not given.

Library method: 5' RACE. The listed sequencing device is Illumina HiSeq 2000. Template switching introduced a universal primer binding site; the final cDNA contained a unique molecular identifier, enabling accurate counting of TCR cDNA molecules. First-strand cDNA for TCR alpha and beta chains was synthesized from specific primers in the conserved constant-segment region. To control for contamination, every cDNA library carried two barcodes: a SMART-Mk sample barcode plus Illumina barcodes. TruSeq adapter sequences and Illumina sample barcodes were added in two successive PCR steps. TCR alpha and beta cDNA libraries were sequenced on the Illumina HiSeq platform with custom primers. In the paper's pipeline: Raw reads were processed with MiGEC to extract unique molecular identifiers, and MiXCR was used to determine CDR3 positions. Recombination models were inferred per individual with the repgenHMM and IGoR tools using an EM algorithm. Shared clonotypes were analyzed with the tcR package in R, and sharing was normalized by the product of cloneset sizes. Out-of-frame nonproductive sequences were analyzed to study raw recombination free of thymic and clonal selection effects. The public sequencing data were trimmed at Q25 with fastp and processed into clonotypes with MiXCR by TCRdb, which kept only in-frame beta chains. CDR3 protein sequences are deduplicated, and each keeps its most common genes and DNA. The V and J calls follow TCRdb's processing rather than the paper's. Present in this sample are some 730,000 distinct CDR3 sequences, roughly 18% of which were seen just once. The ten largest account for around 13% of the sample.

As encoded in the germline V gene, CDR1 is SGHDT while CDR2 is YYEEEE. The trim is 6 bases for V and 10 bases for J, with a gap of 17 bases between the germline ends. Taken from cysteine to phenylalanine, the CDR3 has 13 residues. Of the read, only the CDR3 DNA is kept; its 39 bases are in frame from base 1. All donors were healthy Caucasians. The twin cohort comprised three pairs of female monozygotic twins, all aged about 18 to 29 years. The RNA used for TCR libraries was isolated from peripheral blood mononuclear cells. In addition, the sample was reused for a study of T cells expressing NK-cell markers. As described in the second report: TCR beta-chain repertoires were profiled in sorted CD3+CD56+NKG2C+, CD3+CD56+NKG2C- and CD3+CD56-NKG2C+ T-cell subsets from about 8 donors. Most of the eight sequenced donors were HCMV-seropositive and one was HCMV-seronegative. In several experiments an anti-gammadeltaTCR antibody was added to restrict sorting to alphabetaTCR-expressing T cells. In a handful of donors, the dominant CD3+CD56+NKG2C+ clonotypes were among the top 10 CD8+ clonotypes and accounted for roughly 1.0-8% of CD8+ T cells. Those dominant clonotypes were again the most abundant among CD3+CD56-NKG2C+ cells in four donors, at roughly 25-65%. It remained unclear whether the expanded NKG2C-expressing T cell clones were specific for HCMV antigens. The eight sequenced donors were randomly selected healthy volunteers, three men and five women. HCMV-specific IgG was detected in serum with a commercial ELISA kit to determine HCMV serostatus. For roughly six donors, bulk peripheral blood T-cell repertoires were additionally sequenced from unsorted PBMC. MIGEC was used to demultiplex reads and group the reads by UMI, and MiTCR was used to assemble and quantify clonotypes. Only TCR cDNA sequences supported by at least two reads were kept to exclude erroneous sequences. The tcR package was used for downstream repertoire analysis, and clonotypes were matched between fractions using CDR3 nucleotide sequence together with V segment. Antigen specificity was annotated against VDJdb with VDJmatch, allowing one amino acid substitution in CDR3.

This clonotype was sampled from a woman aged 18-29 years in good health. This receptor chain uses TRBV5-6 and TRBJ2-1; the D gene is not confidently resolved. Sequenced input: PBMCs. This receptor has the CDR3 CASTFLGAPEQFF. The DNA reads as follows: TGTGCCAGCACCTTTCTTGGCGCGCCCGAGCAGTTCTTC.